This is a list of T cell receptor beta chains from one sample in a study of CD8+ T cells in alopecia areata. Using immunoSEQ multiplex PCR, the repertoire was profiled, and TCRdb retains in-frame clones only, with some absent. Of hundreds of thousands of clones in the sample, 60% are singletons; the top ten hold about 0.93%. Sequenced material: CD4+ T cells sorted from blood, taken around week 52, from a patient treated with tofacitinib. All receptors come from a human donor with alopecia areata. Both conserved end residues are part of each CDR3. D genes are given only for firm matches. The size field is filled for only some rows; it gives once, few, many or a size class.

TGCGCCAGCAGCCCTAGGACGGATTACGAGCAGTACTTC	CASSPRTDYEQYF	.	TRBV5-1	TRBJ2-7	.
TGTGCCAGCAGTGAGGGGAGGGCCATGGGAGTCAATGAGCAGTTCTTC	CASSEGRAMGVNEQFF	TRBD2	TRBV2	TRBJ2-1	few
TGCAGTGCTAGACTAGCGGGGGCTGGGTTCTTC	CSARLAGAGFF	TRBD2	TRBV20-1	TRBJ2-1	.
TGCGCCAGCAGCTTGGCTTGGGGGACCTACGAGCAGTACTTC	CASSLAWGTYEQYF	.	TRBV5-1	TRBJ2-7	.
TGCGCCAGCAGCTTGGCCCAACCTAGGACGGATGAGCAGTTCTTC	CASSLAQPRTDEQFF	.	TRBV5-1	TRBJ2-1	.
TGTGCCAGCAGCCTCCGACAGGGGTTGAGCGGGCATTCCTACGAGCAGTACTTC	CASSLRQGLSGHSYEQYF	TRBD1	TRBV13	TRBJ2-7	many
TGTGCCAGCAGCTGGGGACAGGGAAGGTACGAGCAGTACTTC	CASSWGQGRYEQYF	TRBD1	TRBV13	TRBJ2-7	.
TGTGCCAGCAGGGCAGGGTTGAGCAATCAGCCCCAGCATTTT	CASRAGLSNQPQHF	.	TRBV2	TRBJ1-5	many
TGCAGCGTGACAAGACAGGGTCAAGAGACCCAGTACTTC	CSVTRQGQETQYF	TRBD1	TRBV29-1	TRBJ2-5	.
TGTGCTAGTGGTTTGGTACGTGGTAGCGGCACCTACGAGCAGTACTTC	CASGLVRGSGTYEQYF	.	TRBV12-5	TRBJ2-7	.
TGTGCCAGCAGCTTGGGTCCCAATGAGCAGTTCTTC	CASSLGPNEQFF	.	TRBV5-6	TRBJ2-1	.
TGCAGCGTTGTGCCCTCGACAGGGGATGCTTTCTTT	CSVVPSTGDAFF	TRBD1	TRBV29-1	TRBJ1-1	.